The clone carrying this T cell receptor beta chain occurred many times. PBMCs stemmed from about 9.5 ml fresh peripheral blood. This sample was taken from a study of T cells in Graves' hyperthyroidism and ophthalmopathy. Study in general: Once the initial diagnosis was made, peripheral blood was obtained before any treatment.

Trimming shortened V by 5 bases and J by 3 bases, and 11 bases separated the two germline ends. This CDR3 contains 13 residues. Germline V gene lookup returns CDR1 SGHTA and CDR2 FQGNSA. Researchers amplified the TCR beta CDR3 regions from RNA transcripts. With the HTBI primer set, the TCR CDR3 went through a first round of RT-PCR. Via MiXCR, TCRdb re-called the multiplex PCR reads, giving one row per CDR3 protein. Among 250,000 to 300,000 distinct CDR3 sequences listed, roughly 14% were seen once. Sequencing was done on a sample of blood. The genes are TRBV7-2 and TRBJ2-7, with no clear D. This clonotype was sampled from a woman aged 25-40 years with Graves' hyperthyroidism that later progressed to Graves' ophthalmopathy. The CDR3 reads CASSPGSYYEQYF. The CDR3 DNA reads as TGTGCCAGCAGCCCGGGTTCCTACTACGAGCAGTACTTC.